The 3 T cell receptor beta chains given below trace back to one sample, sequenced in a study of shared clonotypes between healthy human individuals. Sequencing was performed with immunoSEQ multiplex PCR; in TCRdb, only in-frame clones are kept and a portion is missing. The sample lists hundreds of thousands of clones, around 96% occurring once. The sample consisted of naive CD4+ T cells sorted from blood. The subset: CD45RA+ positively selected. The receptors here all came from a woman in her thirties in good health.

J is TRBJ2-7 and V is TRBV19; TRBD2 matches at 12 bases. In germline, CDR1 is LNHDA, CDR2 SQIVND (reference sequence). The junction had 8 bases not matched to a gene; V was cut back by 5 bases and J by 3 bases. The CDR3 runs to 16 residues. The CDR3 loop is CASSGPTTSGSYEQYF. The CDR3 DNA reads as TGTGCCAGTAGTGGGCCAACGACTAGCGGGAGCTACGAGCAGTACTTC.

V gene TRBV2 combines with J gene TRBJ2-7; maybe TRBD1 (5 bases). The CDR3 has 13 residues. Germline values: CDR1 SNHLY, CDR2 FYNNEI. V shed 3 bases and J shed 7 bases, with 13 bases lying between them. CDR3 loop: CASSEQRGGEQYF. Here the CDR3 DNA reads TGTGCCAGCAGTGAGCAAAGGGGCGGAGAGCAGTACTTC.

The V and J genes are TRBV10-3 and TRBJ2-3; possibly TRBD1 or TRBD2 for D (5 bases each). Germline-derived CDR1 and CDR2 are ENHRY and SYGVKD. The V end was cut by 8 bases, the J end by 2 bases, with 17 bases between. The CDR3 has 15 amino acids. CDR3 nucleotide sequence: TGTGCCATCTCCCGGGGCCCTGACCTCACAGATACGCAGTATTTT. It yields the protein CAISRGPDLTDTQYF.